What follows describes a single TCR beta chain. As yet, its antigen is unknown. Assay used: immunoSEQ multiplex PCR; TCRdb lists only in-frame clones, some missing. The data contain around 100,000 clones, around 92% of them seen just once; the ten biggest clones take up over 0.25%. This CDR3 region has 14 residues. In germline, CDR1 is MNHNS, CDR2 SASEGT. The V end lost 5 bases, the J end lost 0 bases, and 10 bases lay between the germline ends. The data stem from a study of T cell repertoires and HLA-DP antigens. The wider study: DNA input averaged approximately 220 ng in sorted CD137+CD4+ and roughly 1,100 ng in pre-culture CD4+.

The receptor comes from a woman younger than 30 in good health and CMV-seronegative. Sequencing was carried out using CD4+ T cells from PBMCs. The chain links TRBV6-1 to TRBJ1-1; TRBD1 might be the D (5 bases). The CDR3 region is CASSWGRLNTEAFF. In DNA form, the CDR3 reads TGTGCCAGCAGTTGGGGCCGCTTGAACACTGAAGCTTTCTTT.